What follows describes a single T cell receptor (beta chain). Antigen specificity is unknown. Germline CDR1 MNHEY, CDR2 SMNVEV (reference sequence). CDR3 size: 14 residues. V was cut by 1 base and J by 4 bases, with 7 bases left in between. TCRdb re-called the 5' RACE reads through MiXCR, storing one row per CDR3 protein. This sample has about 900,000 distinct CDR3 sequences, with over 9% found just once. The data derive from a study of identical twins. Study-level findings and limits: The conclusions drew on cross-sectional statistical analysis instead of tracking the same donors. Whereas memory repertoires showed no such difference, abundant cord blood beta clonotypes carried fewer insertions.

The sample was also reused in another study, on yellow fever vaccine responses in identical twins.

This sequence joins TRBV27 and TRBJ2-2; D is possibly TRBD2 (5 bases). This clonotype was sampled from a woman between 18 and 30 years old in good health. Sequenced: PBMCs. CDR3 nucleotides: TGTGCCAGCAGTTTATTAGAGGGCACCGGGGAGCTGTTTTTT. It translates to CASSLLEGTGELFF.